This passage covers 11 T cell receptor beta chains from one sample sequenced in a study of T cell responses to AZD1222 COVID-19 vaccine. This table comes from immunoSEQ multiplex PCR, and its TCRdb copy is limited to in-frame clones, with some not included. The sample yields approximately 73,000 clones, about 82% seen once. Source: peripheral blood, taken on day 0 of AZD1222 vaccination. The receptors here all came from an adult in good health.

The rearrangement joins TRBV19 to TRBJ1-4; D remains ambiguous. Between the trimmed V and J ends, which lost 4 bases and 0 bases, there was a span of 9 bases. The CDR3 is made up of 15 amino acids. Germline assignment: CDR1 LNHDA and CDR2 SQIVND (reference sequence). The chain's CDR3 is CASSTRQATNEKLFF. Written as DNA, the CDR3 is TGTGCCAGTAGTACGAGACAAGCAACTAATGAAAAACTGTTTTTT.

V and J are TRBV12-5 and TRBJ1-2; the match to TRBD1 covers 10 bases. This CDR3 contains 13 residues. Germline CDR1 LGHNT, CDR2 FRNRAP. With 6 bases clipped from V and 8 bases from J, the junction kept 6 bases outside the gene matches. The CDR3 sequence is CASGPGTGVGYTF. The CDR3 coding sequence is TGTGCTAGTGGCCCCGGGACAGGGGTCGGCTACACCTTC.

The chain is built from TRBV19 and TRBJ1-1; no definite D call. CDR1 and CDR2 (germline): LNHDA, SQIVND (reference sequence). This CDR3 region has 13 residues. Trimming pared 3 bases from V and 9 bases from J, leaving 14 bases between. CDR3 coding DNA: TGTGCCAGTAGTATCAGCAGCCGAGGACAAGCTTTCTTT. The encoded protein is CASSISSRGQAFF.

The chain employs TRBV5-1 and TRBJ1-1, with 8 bases matching TRBD1. Germline loops: CDR1 SGHRS, CDR2 YFSETQ. J lost 4 bases, V lost 0 bases, and 8 bases had no gene match. The CDR3 runs 16 residues. The CDR3 sequence: CASSLDDGQGGTEAFF. For the CDR3, the DNA is TGCGCCAGCAGCTTGGATGATGGACAGGGTGGCACTGAAGCTTTCTTT.

The chain combines TRBV2 with TRBJ1-2; TRBD1 agrees at 7 bases. CDR1 SNHLY and CDR2 FYNNEI come from the germline V gene. J was trimmed by 8 bases and V by 10 bases; bases with no gene match: 13. The CDR3 extends over 13 amino acids. The CDR3 coding sequence is TGTGCCACTAGTACGTCAGGGGGATTAGGCTACACCTTC. Amino acids: CATSTSGGLGYTF.

CDR3 DNA: TGTGCCAGCTGTCGATTAGAAGTCTACAATGAGCAGTTCTTC. It specifies CASCRLEVYNEQFF. The chain combines TRBV18 with TRBJ2-1; D call uncertain. Germline assignment: CDR1 KGHSH and CDR2 LQKENI. The ends were cut back, 7 bases at V and 3 bases at J, with 13 bases in the middle. The CDR3 length is 14 residues.

J is TRBJ2-3 and V is TRBV6-5; D is ambiguous. The length of the CDR3 is 13 residues. Trimming stripped 2 bases from V and 6 bases from J, with 9 bases between. Per germline, CDR1 MNHEY and CDR2 SVGAGI. DNA of the CDR3: TGTGCCAGCAGTTACCCTGGATCGGATACGCAGTATTTT. It encodes CASSYPGSDTQYF.

The chain uses TRBV4-1 and TRBJ2-1; TRBD2 matches at 12 bases. Trimming at V came to 1 base and at J to 6 bases, leaving 1 base not matched to a gene. The CDR3 is 15 residues long. The germline gives CDR1 MGHRA, CDR2 YSYEKL. CDR3 loop: CASSQGLAGANEQFF. In DNA, the CDR3 is TGCGCCAGCAGCCAAGGACTAGCGGGGGCCAATGAGCAGTTCTTC.

This clone appeared once. The rearrangement joins TRBV14 to TRBJ2-5; 10 nucleotides line up with TRBD1. Germline values: CDR1 SGHDN, CDR2 FVKESK. The CDR3 extends over 15 amino acids. Trimming took 4 bases from V and 4 from J; bases not matched to a gene: 6. CDR3 nucleotides: TGTGCCAGCAGCCCCAGGACAGGGGGGCGAGAGACCCAGTACTTC. This sequence encodes CASSPRTGGRETQYF.

The CDR3 DNA reads as TGCGCCAGCAGTCAGGACGGGGACAGGGAAAGCACAGATACGCAGTATTTT. As protein: CASSQDGDRESTDTQYF. The chain employs TRBV23-1 and TRBJ2-3; 9 positions agree with TRBD1. TRBV23-1 is an open reading frame whose function is uncertain. J lost 0 bases, V lost 3 bases, and 7 bases had no gene match. The CDR3 contains 17 residues.

This clone was observed once. This sequence joins TRBV5-1 and TRBJ1-1; D not resolved. The CDR3 sequence is 14 residues long. CDR1 is SGHRS, CDR2 YFSETQ, per germline. V lost 1 base and J 2 bases, leaving 9 bases between the germline ends. The CDR3 reads CASSLTGYNTEAFF. In DNA, the CDR3 is TGCGCCAGCAGCTTGACGGGGTATAACACTGAAGCTTTCTTT.